The 5 T cell receptor beta chains given below trace back to one sample, sequenced in a study of blood T cell repertoires in COVID-19 (dated by TCRdb to the early 2020s). Receptors were amplified or captured by the immunoSEQ multiplex PCR assay. In TCRdb, the immuneACCESS table is reduced to in-frame sequences with V and J assigned. These tables do not hold every clone; where another copy was compared, an unresolved V gene accounts for under half, and the others remain unexplained. The table for this sample lists some 260,000 clones; approximately 90% of them were counted only once. The ten largest clones take up approximately 1.9% of the sample. The sequenced sample was PBMCs or T cells enriched from blood (not recorded which). These receptor sequences come from a woman aged 18-29 years who had recovered from COVID-19.

The chain combines TRBV5-1 with TRBJ2-1, with 7 bases that match TRBD1. The CDR3 totals 15 residues. Germline V lookup: CDR1 SGHRS, CDR2 YFSETQ. The trim removed 0 bases at V and 5 bases at J, leaving 5 bases unmatched. DNA for the CDR3: TGCGCCAGCAGCTTGGGACAGGGAACCCACAATGAGCAGTTCTTC. This gives the protein CASSLGQGTHNEQFF.

The DNA for the CDR3 is TGTGCCAGCCGCGCCGGGACACTTCAAGAGACCCAGTACTTC. Translation: CASRAGTLQETQYF. This chain uses TRBV7-8 with TRBJ2-5, with D perhaps TRBD1 (6 bases). Trimming stripped 8 bases from V and 2 bases from J, with 15 bases between. CDR3 length equals 14 residues. CDR1 is SGHVS and CDR2 is FQNEAQ in the germline V gene.

This clone appeared many times. CDR3 nucleotides: TGTGCCAGCAGTATCCCAGCGGGAGTTAGGGCAGATACGCAGTATTTT. Translated, it gives CASSIPAGVRADTQYF. The chain combines TRBV28 with TRBJ2-3; 8 positions agree with TRBD2. Germline CDR1 is MDHEN and CDR2 is SYDVKM. V dropped 5 bases and J dropped 4; count of bases not matched to a gene: 11. This CDR3 spans 16 amino acids.

This rearrangement joins TRBV28 to TRBJ2-6; the match to TRBD1 covers 10 bases. With 10 bases clipped from V and 4 bases from J, the junction kept 10 bases outside the gene matches. The germline V gene encodes CDR1 MDHEN and CDR2 SYDVKM. This CDR3 has 16 residues. This CDR3 reads CATRDRGSLGANVLTF. For the CDR3, the DNA is TGTGCCACTCGGGACAGGGGATCTCTGGGGGCCAACGTCCTGACTTTC.

This clone came up once. This CDR3 is CASSQGSSSYNSPLHF. CDR3 bases: TGTGCCAGCAGTCAAGGGAGTAGCTCCTATAATTCACCCCTCCACTTT. J is TRBJ1-6 and V is TRBV27; no clear D. V was cut by 5 bases and J by 0 bases, with 11 bases left in between. The CDR3 runs to 16 residues. Germline V gene sequence: CDR1 MNHEY, CDR2 SMNVEV (reference sequence).